Listed below are T cell receptor beta chains from one sample, sequenced in a study of sequential checkpoint blockade in melanoma. Clones were sequenced by immunoSEQ multiplex PCR, and TCRdb holds only the in-frame ones, with some missing. The data contain about 9,300 clones, about 26% of them singletons. The material was tumor tissue (inferred from file names), obtained from a patient given nivolumab and ipilimumab in sequence. These receptors were collected from a human donor with melanoma. CDR3s include the opening cysteine and the closing phenylalanine or tryptophan. A D gene is named only where the DNA matches it firmly. Not all rows give a size; the values are once, few, many and, for expanded clones, a class.

d_gene	v_gene	abundance	j_gene	CDR3nt	CDR3aa
NA	TRBV9	few	TRBJ1-2	TGTGCCAGCAGGGAGGGGTACGATGGCTACACCTTC	CASREGYDGYTF
TRBD1	TRBV19	NA	TRBJ1-2	TGTGCCAGTAGTATTGACAGGGATAGGGGCTACACCTTC	CASSIDRDRGYTF
NA	TRBV29-1	NA	TRBJ1-2	TGCAGCGTGTCCAGCAGGCAAACTAACTATGGCTACACCTTC	CSVSSRQTNYGYTF
NA	TRBV5-1	once	TRBJ2-5	TGCGCCAGCAGCTTGGGGAACAACCAAGAGACCCAGTACTTC	CASSLGNNQETQYF
NA	TRBV29-1	few	TRBJ1-2	TGCAGCGTTGAAAGCCGCTTCCTAGGGGGCTACACCTTC	CSVESRFLGGYTF
NA	TRBV9	NA	TRBJ2-3	TGTGCCAGCATAAGCGGGCCGAACACAGATACGCAGTATTTT	CASISGPNTDTQYF
TRBD1	TRBV18	NA	TRBJ2-3	TGTGCCAGCTCACCCGGGACAGTAGCTGCAGATACGCAGTATTTT	CASSPGTVAADTQYF
NA	TRBV14	NA	TRBJ1-3	TGTGCCAGCAGCCAAGCGGGTTTCTGGGGAAACACCATATATTTT	CASSQAGFWGNTIYF
TRBD1	TRBV15	NA	TRBJ1-2	TGTGCCACCAGCAGAGCGGGACAGGGGATTGCTAGTGGCTACACCTTC	CATSRAGQGIASGYTF
TRBD2	TRBV19	NA	TRBJ2-3	TGTGCCAGTAGTGACCCTGGGACTAGCGGGGATACGCAGTATTTT	CASSDPGTSGDTQYF
TRBD1	TRBV19	NA	TRBJ1-2	TGTGCCAGTAGTGCCTGGGACAGGGTACGTGGCTACACCTTC	CASSAWDRVRGYTF
NA	TRBV5-1	NA	TRBJ1-5	TGCGCCAGCAGCCCAGGGGCTAGCAATCAGCCCCAGCATTTT	CASSPGASNQPQHF
TRBD1	TRBV5-1	NA	TRBJ1-5	TGCGCCAGCAGCTTGGGAACCGAGACAGGGAGTCAGCCCCAGCATTTT	CASSLGTETGSQPQHF
NA	TRBV25-1	once	TRBJ1-1	TGTGCCAGCAGTGGGGGGGGCGCAGGGACTGAAGCTTTCTTT	CASSGGGAGTEAFF
NA	TRBV2	NA	TRBJ1-2	TGTGCCAGCTGCATTAAGGGGGGAACAGGCTACACCTTC	CASCIKGGTGYTF
NA	TRBV11-3	medium-sized	TRBJ2-1	TGTGCCAGCAGCTTTTCCGCTAGGAAAGGCAATGAGCAGTTCTTC	CASSFSARKGNEQFF
NA	TRBV11-3	many	TRBJ1-1	TGTGCCAGCAGCTTGGTGCCGGGGAACACTGAAGCTTTCTTT	CASSLVPGNTEAFF
TRBD1	TRBV19	NA	TRBJ1-5	TGTGCCAGTAGTCAACAGGGGAGTCTTGGCAATCAGCCCCAGCATTTT	CASSQQGSLGNQPQHF
NA	TRBV9	NA	TRBJ2-1	TGTGCCAGCAGCCTCCGTCCCACGACCCAATACAATGAGCAGTTCTTC	CASSLRPTTQYNEQFF
NA	TRBV9	many	TRBJ1-1	TGTGCCAGCAGCGTAGTGGGGGCCGGGACTGAAGCTTTCTTT	CASSVVGAGTEAFF
NA	TRBV11-3	few	TRBJ2-5	TGTGCCAGCAGCTTAGGTGGTGGGGCCCAAGAGACCCAGTACTTC	CASSLGGGAQETQYF
NA	TRBV18	NA	TRBJ2-2	TGTGCCAGCTCAAACTTAAACACCGGGGAGCTGTTTTTT	CASSNLNTGELFF
NA	TRBV15	few	TRBJ1-5	TGTGCCACCAGCAGAGGGTACGGCGCACAGCCCCAGCATTTT	CATSRGYGAQPQHF
NA	TRBV1	NA	TRBJ1-1	TGCGCCAGCAGCCTCCAGGGGACGGGCACTGAAGCTTTCTTT	CASSLQGTGTEAFF
NA	TRBV9	NA	TRBJ1-4	TGTGCCAGCAGCCCCGATTTCGGGTTGGCTAATGAAAAACTGTTTTTT	CASSPDFGLANEKLFF
TRBD1	TRBV11-3	many	TRBJ2-5	TGTGCCAGCAGCCCGGGGACAGGCAACCAAGAGACCCAGTACTTC	CASSPGTGNQETQYF
NA	TRBV6-8	few	TRBJ1-2	TGTGCCAGCAGTATAATCGGACTGGCGGATGGCTACACCTTC	CASSIIGLADGYTF
NA	TRBV29-1	NA	TRBJ1-2	TGCAGCGACGCCCGGGGCGATAACTATGGCTACACCTTC	CSDARGDNYGYTF
NA	TRBV6-1	medium-sized	TRBJ2-3	TGTGCCAGCAGTGAAGTGTACACAGATACGCAGTATTTT	CASSEVYTDTQYF
NA	TRBV5-1	NA	TRBJ1-1	TGCGCCAGCAGCTTGGAGGGGATCGACACTGAAGCTTTCTTT	CASSLEGIDTEAFF
NA	TRBV6-8	NA	TRBJ1-5	TGTGCCAGCAGAACAATGGGCAATCAGCCCCAGCATTTT	CASRTMGNQPQHF
TRBD1	TRBV9	few	TRBJ2-3	TGTGCCAGCAGCGTCCTACAGGGGCCCACAGATACGCAGTATTTT	CASSVLQGPTDTQYF
NA	TRBV12-5	medium-sized	TRBJ1-1	TGTGCTAGTGGTTTGATTTGGACAGTCCTGGTGGAGGGATCCAACACTGAAGCTTTCTTT	CASGLIWTVLVEGSNTEAFF
NA	TRBV6-8	few	TRBJ1-1	TGTGCCAGCAGTGACTCGGACACTGAAGCTTTCTTT	CASSDSDTEAFF
NA	TRBV18	NA	TRBJ1-1	TGTGCCAGCTCAGGGGAAAGGGAGGACACTGAAGCTTTCTTT	CASSGEREDTEAFF
NA	TRBV19	once	TRBJ1-5	TGTGCCAGTAAGGGATGGTACCCCAATCAGCCCCAGCATTTT	CASKGWYPNQPQHF
NA	TRBV14	NA	TRBJ2-7	TGTGCCAGCAGCCCCTCGGGCTACGAGCAGTACTTC	CASSPSGYEQYF
NA	TRBV9	many	TRBJ2-1	TGTGCCAGCAGCTCTCTCCAGGATGAGCAGTTCTTC	CASSSLQDEQFF
TRBD1	TRBV11-3	many	TRBJ2-5	TGTGCCAGCAGCTCCAGGGGGTACCAAGAGACCCAGTACTTC	CASSSRGYQETQYF
NA	TRBV18	NA	TRBJ1-1	TGTGCCAGCTCCTCGACGACGGTGAACACTGAAGCTTTCTTT	CASSSTTVNTEAFF